This TCR beta chain is drawn from a study of T cells in Graves' hyperthyroidism and ophthalmopathy. Notes on the study in general: Blood also showed most of the thyroid clonotypes that were expanded above 0.001.

V was cut by 6 bases and J by 3 bases, with 14 bases left in between. This CDR3 has 14 residues. Germline values: CDR1 SGHTA, CDR2 FQGNSA. Authors of the study amplified TCR beta CDR3 regions from RNA transcripts. First-round RT-PCR targeting the TCR CDR3 was performed with the HTBI primer set. TCRdb called the multiplex PCR reads again in MiXCR, with one record for every CDR3 protein. The table records hundreds of thousands of distinct CDR3 sequences, 15% to 20% of them present only once. This clonotype appeared many times. The target antigen is unknown. The genes are TRBV7-2 and TRBJ1-2; no clear D gene. Sequenced material: blood. The sequence was obtained from a middle-aged man with Graves' hyperthyroidism. Here the CDR3 DNA reads TGTGCCAGCAGTCTCTCAGTGGGGTACTATGGCTACACCTTC. As protein: CASSLSVGYYGYTF.